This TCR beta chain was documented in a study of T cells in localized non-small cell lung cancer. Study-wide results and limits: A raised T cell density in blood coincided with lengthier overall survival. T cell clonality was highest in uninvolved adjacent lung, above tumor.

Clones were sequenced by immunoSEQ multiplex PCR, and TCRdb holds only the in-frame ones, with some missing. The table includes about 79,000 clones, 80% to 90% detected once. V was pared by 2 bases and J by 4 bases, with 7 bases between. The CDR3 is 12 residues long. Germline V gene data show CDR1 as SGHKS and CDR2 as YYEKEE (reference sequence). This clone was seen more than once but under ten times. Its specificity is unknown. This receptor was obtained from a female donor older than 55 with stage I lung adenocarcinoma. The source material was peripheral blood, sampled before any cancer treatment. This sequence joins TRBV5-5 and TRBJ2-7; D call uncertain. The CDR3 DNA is TGTGCCAGCAGCTTCACTGGTTACGAGCAGTACTTC. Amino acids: CASSFTGYEQYF.